Below are 5 T cell receptor beta chains sequenced from a single sample in a study of OX40 agonist ivuxolimab in advanced cancers. Assay: immunoSEQ multiplex PCR; the TCRdb copy retains only in-frame clones and omits some. The sample lists 46,000 or so clones, roughly 90% occurring once. The material was CD4+ or CD8+ T cells sorted from blood, obtained in a trial of the OX40 agonist ivuxolimab. Receptors were obtained from an adult with an advanced solid tumor such as melanoma, head and neck, liver or kidney cancer.

In this sample, this clone turned up a few times. The chain's CDR3 is CATAGRTNTEAFF. The CDR3 DNA reads TGTGCCACGGCGGGACGGACGAACACTGAAGCTTTCTTT. The chain joins TRBV25-1 to TRBJ1-1, with a possible D match to TRBD1 (5 bases). Germline CDR1 reads MGHDK; CDR2 reads SYGVNS. The CDR3 loop spans 13 amino acids. The V and J ends lost 10 bases and 1 base respectively, with 13 bases between them.

The chain combines TRBV11-3 with TRBJ1-1, with 7 bases that match TRBD1. Germline V gene lookup returns CDR1 SGHNT and CDR2 YENEEA. The CDR3 spans 16 residues. Trimming took 5 bases from V and 3 from J; bases not matched to a gene: 12. The CDR3 nucleotides read TGTGCCAGCAGCGGCAGGACAGGCGGGGAGGACACTGAAGCTTTCTTT. Its translation: CASSGRTGGEDTEAFF. The full variable domain, in which reference TRBV11-3 and TRBJ1-1 provide the parts outside the CDR3, is EAGVVQSPRYKIIEKKQPVAFWCNPISGHNTLYWYLQNLGQGPELLIRYENEEAVDDSQLPKDRFSAERLKGVDSTLKIQPAELGDSAVYLCASSGRTGGEDTEAFFGQGTRLTVV.

The chain employs TRBV4-3 and TRBJ2-1; D unresolved. Trimming took 0 bases from V and 4 from J, leaving 4 bases between them. The CDR3 is made up of 13 amino acids. Germline-derived CDR1 and CDR2 are LGHNA and YSLEER. The CDR3 bases are TGCGCCAGCAGCCAAGATTTTTACAATGAGCAGTTCTTC. It yields the protein CASSQDFYNEQFF.

V usage is TRBV19 and J usage is TRBJ2-3, with TRBD2 identical over 11 bases. CDR3 length equals 16 residues. From germline, CDR1 is LNHDA and CDR2 SQIVND (reference sequence). V lost 2 bases and J lost 0; bases outside the gene matches: 1. The CDR3 coding sequence is TGTGCCAGTAGTATACTAGCGGGGGGCAGCACAGATACGCAGTATTTT. Its translation is CASSILAGGSTDTQYF.

This chain uses TRBV11-3 with TRBJ2-1; D not certain. Per germline, CDR1 SGHNT and CDR2 YENEEA. Trimming left V 1 base short and J 0 bases short, with 13 bases between. The CDR3 has 17 amino acids. In nucleotides, the CDR3 is TGTGCCAGCAGCTTAGCACCTCCCGAGAGCTCCTACAATGAGCAGTTCTTC. It is translated as CASSLAPPESSYNEQFF.